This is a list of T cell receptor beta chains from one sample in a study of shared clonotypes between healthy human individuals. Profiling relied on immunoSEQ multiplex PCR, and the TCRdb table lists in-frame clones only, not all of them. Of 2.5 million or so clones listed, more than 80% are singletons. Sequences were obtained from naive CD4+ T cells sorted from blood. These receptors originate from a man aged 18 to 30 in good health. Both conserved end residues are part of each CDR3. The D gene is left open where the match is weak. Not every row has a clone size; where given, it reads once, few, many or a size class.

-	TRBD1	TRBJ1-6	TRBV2	CASATTIGTGGYNSPLHF	TGTGCCAGCGCGACAACGATAGGGACAGGGGGCTATAATTCACCCCTCCACTTT
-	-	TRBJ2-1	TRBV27	CASSFGQPYNEQFF	TGTGCCAGCAGTTTTGGACAGCCTTACAATGAGCAGTTCTTC
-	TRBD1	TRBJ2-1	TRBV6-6	CASSDRVGQFF	TGTGCCAGCAGTGACAGGGTGGGGCAGTTCTTC
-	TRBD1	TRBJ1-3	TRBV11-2	CASSPRMDRGSGNTIYF	TGTGCCAGCAGCCCCCGAATGGACAGGGGCTCAGGAAACACCATATATTTT
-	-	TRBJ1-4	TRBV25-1	CASSESSQKLFF	TGTGCCAGCAGTGAAAGTTCCCAAAAACTGTTTTTT
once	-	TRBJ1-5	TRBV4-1	CASSQAEKQPQHF	TGCGCCAGCAGCCAGGCCGAGAAGCAGCCCCAGCATTTT
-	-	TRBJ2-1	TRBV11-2	CASQRGIGLEQFF	TGTGCCAGCCAGAGGGGGATCGGGCTTGAGCAGTTCTTC
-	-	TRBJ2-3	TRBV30	CAWSIQGPADTQYF	TGTGCCTGGAGTATACAGGGTCCCGCAGATACGCAGTATTTT
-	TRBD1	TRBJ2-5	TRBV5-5	CASSLAGGEETQYF	TGTGCCAGCAGCTTGGCAGGGGGCGAGGAGACCCAGTACTTC
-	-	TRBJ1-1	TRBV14	CASRHTANTEAFF	TGTGCCAGCAGGCACACAGCTAACACTGAAGCTTTCTTT
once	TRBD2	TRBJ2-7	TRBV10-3	CAIRASGGAYEQYF	TGTGCCATCAGAGCTAGCGGGGGGGCGTACGAGCAGTACTTC
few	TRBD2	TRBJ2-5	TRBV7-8	CASSPGTSGRLLRETQYF	TGTGCCAGCAGCCCTGGGACTAGCGGGAGGTTGTTGCGGGAGACCCAGTACTTC
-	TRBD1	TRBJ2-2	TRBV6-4	CASSTIQGPWTGELFF	TGTGCCAGCAGTACGATACAGGGGCCGTGGACCGGGGAGCTGTTTTTT
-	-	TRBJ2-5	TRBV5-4	CASSVELQETQYF	TGTGCCAGCAGCGTGGAACTTCAAGAGACCCAGTACTTC
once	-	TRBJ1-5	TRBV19	CASSIEGSNQPQHF	TGTGCCAGTAGTATCGAGGGTAGCAATCAGCCCCAGCATTTT
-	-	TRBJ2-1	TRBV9	CASSVKGTGSNEQFF	TGTGCCAGCAGCGTCAAAGGAACAGGGTCGAATGAGCAGTTCTTC
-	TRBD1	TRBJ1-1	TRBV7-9	CASSPRQGTEAFF	TGTGCCAGCAGCCCAAGACAGGGAACTGAAGCTTTCTTT
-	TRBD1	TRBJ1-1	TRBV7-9	CASSSTGGNTEAFF	TGTGCCAGCAGCTCAACAGGGGGGAACACTGAAGCTTTCTTT
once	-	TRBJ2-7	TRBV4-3	CASSQELTESYEQYF	TGCGCCAGCAGCCAAGAGTTAACTGAGTCCTACGAGCAGTACTTC
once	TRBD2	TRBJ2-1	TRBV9	CASSVEAGGPKDEQFF	TGTGCCAGCAGCGTAGAGGCGGGGGGGCCTAAAGATGAGCAGTTCTTC
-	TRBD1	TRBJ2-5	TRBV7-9	CASRFGTGGGETQYF	TGTGCCAGCAGGTTCGGGACAGGGGGCGGAGAGACCCAGTACTTC
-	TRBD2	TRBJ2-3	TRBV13	CASSLGGGGKTDTQYF	TGTGCCAGCAGCTTAGGGGGCGGGGGTAAAACAGATACGCAGTATTTT
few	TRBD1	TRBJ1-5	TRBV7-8	CASSLVPGGWNQPQHF	TGTGCCAGCAGCTTAGTCCCAGGGGGTTGGAATCAGCCCCAGCATTTT
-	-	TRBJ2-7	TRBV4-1	CASSPNRAYEQYF	TGCGCCAGCAGCCCCAATCGGGCCTACGAGCAGTACTTC
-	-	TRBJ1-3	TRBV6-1	CASSGHTIYF	TGTGCCAGCAGTGGGCACACCATATATTTT
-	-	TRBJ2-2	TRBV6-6	CASSSRTLNTGELFF	TGTGCCAGCAGTTCACGGACCTTGAACACCGGGGAGCTGTTTTTT
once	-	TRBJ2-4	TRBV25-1	CASSAVRGDKNIQYF	TGTGCCAGCAGTGCCGTAAGAGGTGACAAAAACATTCAGTACTTC
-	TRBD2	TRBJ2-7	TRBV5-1	CASSASPGGATYEQYF	TGCGCCAGCAGCGCCAGTCCGGGGGGAGCGACCTACGAGCAGTACTTC
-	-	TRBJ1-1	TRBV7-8	CASSLSRQEIEAFF	TGTGCCAGCAGCTTATCGAGGCAAGAGATTGAAGCTTTCTTT
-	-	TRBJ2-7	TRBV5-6	CASSLGHDEQYF	TGTGCCAGCAGCTTGGGGCACGACGAGCAGTACTTC
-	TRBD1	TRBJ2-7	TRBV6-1	CASTRDRGPTYEQYF	TGTGCCAGCACTCGAGACAGGGGCCCAACCTACGAGCAGTACTTC
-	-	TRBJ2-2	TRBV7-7	CASSPRELTGELFF	TGTGCTAGCAGCCCCCGTGAGCTCACCGGGGAGCTGTTTTTT
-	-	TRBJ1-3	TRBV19	CASSTQVSGNTIYF	TGTGCCAGTAGTACACAGGTCTCTGGAAACACCATATATTTT